These T cell receptor beta chains were read from a single sample in a study of T cell repertoires in cytomegalovirus infection. TCRdb re-derived calls from the reads in MiXCR, one entry per CDR3 protein. The sample yields approximately 910,000 distinct CDR3 sequences, roughly 30% seen once. The antigens for these receptors are not known. The material sequenced was cultured CD8+ T cells from PBMCs, taken from culture after CMV antigen stimulation. These receptors originate from a human donor in good health (CMV status not recorded). Some clones in this sample may be carry-over from other donors' samples. Each CDR3 is given with its conserved first and last residue. Each record gives: CDR3 protein, J gene, V gene.

CASSQVSPLAGQFF,TRBJ2-1,TRBV4-1
CATRGGGSNTGELFF,TRBJ2-2,TRBV15
CASNDRGLNQPQHF,TRBJ1-5,TRBV12-3/TRBV12-4
CASGLRTSVYF,TRBJ1-3,TRBV2
CAISPAVPKRGIYEQFF,TRBJ2-1,TRBV10-3
CASRAGNLGNQPQHF,TRBJ1-5,TRBV5-5
CASSSSGTSARRDTQYF,TRBJ2-3,TRBV7-6
CASSPLAGGDKNIQYF,TRBJ2-4,TRBV27
CASSYSGYQETQYF,TRBJ2-5,TRBV6-5
CASRGTNYNEQFF,TRBJ2-1,TRBV6-1
CTSSWTGGGYTF,TRBJ1-2,TRBV7-6
CASIGRGNEQFF,TRBJ2-1,TRBV2
CASSEGRGGTDTGELFF,TRBJ2-2,TRBV9
CASSLTLAETQYF,TRBJ2-5,TRBV7-9
CASSIDGGTYNEQFF,TRBJ2-1,TRBV19
CASGGGELAQYF,TRBJ2-5,TRBV6-2/TRBV6-3
CASSSPGRLDTQYF,TRBJ2-3,TRBV6-1
CASSLPIGDGYTF,TRBJ1-2,TRBV7-6
CASSQDGVPQGTLHF,TRBJ1-6,TRBV14
CSARDKDTNTEAFF,TRBJ1-1,TRBV20-1
CASNGVGTRTLNTQYF,TRBJ2-3,TRBV2
CASSLDPSGGDKDYNEQFF,TRBJ2-1,TRBV7-6
CASGRGQESPYEQYF,TRBJ2-7,TRBV7-8
CSAGLAGGPGELFF,TRBJ2-2,TRBV20-1
CASSFHGQGNNQPQHF,TRBJ1-5,TRBV13
CASSYSTGGIDEQFF,TRBJ2-1,TRBV6-2/TRBV6-3
CASSSRDRVSSPLHF,TRBJ1-6,TRBV27
CASSQDYNQPQHF,TRBJ1-5,TRBV4-1
CASSFTPTTGGYTF,TRBJ1-2,TRBV27
CASSPGLTGGDTQYF,TRBJ2-3,TRBV5-1
CASSPGLPGANVLTF,TRBJ2-6,TRBV12-3/TRBV12-4
CASSYAGGVDYEQYF,TRBJ2-7,TRBV6-2/TRBV6-3
CSARGGTGIPDTQYF,TRBJ2-3,TRBV20-1
CASSPDRSGYSNQPQHF,TRBJ1-5,TRBV19
CASSSITSSYNEQFF,TRBJ2-1,TRBV5-4
CASSSYIPGAWGADTQYF,TRBJ2-3,TRBV7-2
CASSLGGTLNYGYTF,TRBJ1-2,TRBV13
CASTFGGGTYNEQFF,TRBJ2-1,TRBV27
CASSLARLRVTAVGGFADTQYF,TRBJ2-3,TRBV11-1
CASSQVLRAYTEAFF,TRBJ1-1,TRBV4-1
CASSLYPAGSDYGYTF,TRBJ1-2,TRBV7-6